Below, 27 T cell receptor beta chains from the same sample are listed, as sequenced in a study of blood T cells in healthy people across ages. A sample-barcoded 5' primer and a J-beta primer mix were used in a second PCR of about 7 to 12 cycles. TCRdb passed the 5' RACE reads through MiXCR, listing each CDR3 protein once. The sample lists about 1.8 million distinct CDR3 sequences, roughly 50% occurring once. What was sequenced was blood. These receptors came from a woman aged 40-49 years in good health.

The V gene is TRBV6-6, the J gene TRBJ1-2; no clear D gene. This CDR3 has 15 amino acids. Trimming stripped 2 bases from V and 3 bases from J, with 13 bases between. Germline V gives CDR1 MNHNY, CDR2 SVGAGI (reference sequence). CDR3 sequence reads: CASSYPVGLDYGYTF. In DNA form, the CDR3 reads TGTGCCAGCAGTTACCCCGTGGGGTTGGACTATGGCTACACCTTC.

This clonotype has more than one count but fewer than ten. The chain recombines TRBV6-2 or TRBV6-3 with TRBJ2-3; TRBD1 aligns across 10 bases. The trim removed 4 bases at V and 5 bases at J, leaving 6 bases unmatched. Germline CDR1 reads MNHEY; CDR2 reads SVGEGT. The CDR3 is 15 amino acids. The DNA for the CDR3 is TGTGCCAGCAGTTTCGACAGGGGGCGCGAAGATACGCAGTATTTT. This codes for CASSFDRGREDTQYF.

The V and J genes are TRBV27 and TRBJ2-1, with D maybe TRBD2 (5 bases). V gave up 6 bases and J gave up 8 bases, with 23 bases separating them. The CDR3 is 16 residues long. Germline assignment: CDR1 MNHEY and CDR2 SMNVEV (reference sequence). Here the CDR3 reads CASRIGQVRSGDEQFF. In nucleotides, the CDR3 is TGTGCCAGCAGAATCGGCCAGGTTCGGTCCGGGGATGAGCAGTTCTTC.

V and J are TRBV9 and TRBJ2-1; 9 bases match TRBD2. The length of the CDR3 is 16 residues. Germline-derived CDR1 and CDR2 are SGDLS and YYNGEE. Trimming at V came to 7 bases and at J to 5 bases, leaving 13 bases not matched to a gene. CDR3 in amino acids: CASAGTSWGLNNEQFF. The DNA for the CDR3 is TGTGCCAGCGCCGGGACTAGCTGGGGGCTAAACAATGAGCAGTTCTTC.

V usage is TRBV7-9 and J usage is TRBJ1-4; a weak D match, TRBD1 (6 bases). The CDR3 runs 18 residues. CDR1 is SEHNR, CDR2 FQNEAQ, per germline (reference sequence). V gave up 2 bases and J gave up 2 bases, with 18 bases separating them. The CDR3 nucleotides are TGTGCCAGCAGCTTAAGTGTGACCAGGGGCCCCACTAATGAAAAACTGTTTTTT. Residues: CASSLSVTRGPTNEKLFF. Full variable domain (missing parts from reference TRBV7-9 and TRBJ1-4): DTGVSQNPRHKITKRGQNVTFRCDPISEHNRLYWYRQTLGQGPEFLTYFQNEAQLEKSRLLSDRFSAERPKGSFSTLEIQRTEQGDSAMYLCASSLSVTRGPTNEKLFFGSGTQLSVL.

This clonotype was picked up a small number of times. V usage is TRBV10-3 and J usage is TRBJ2-7; D unclear. Germline CDR1 ENHRY, CDR2 SYGVKD. Trimming took off 8 bases at V and 3 bases at J, with 14 bases between the two ends. The length of the CDR3 is 13 residues. The CDR3 nucleotides are TGTGCCATCGTCGCTGATTCAAGCTACGAGCAGTACTTC. Its translation is CAIVADSSYEQYF.

The sample holds a few counts of this clonotype. Here the CDR3 DNA reads TGTGCCAGCACCCCGCTGGGGGCCCGTTTAAACATTCAGTACTTC. Encoded protein: CASTPLGARLNIQYF. V usage is TRBV7-2 and J usage is TRBJ2-4, with D possibly matching TRBD1 (6 bases). Germline V gene lookup returns CDR1 SGHTA and CDR2 FQGNSA. CDR3 length equals 15 residues. V dropped 7 bases and J dropped 6 bases, with 19 bases sitting between them.

There are a few counts of this clonotype. The V and J genes are TRBV2 and TRBJ2-3; 7 bases are a match to TRBD1. The ends lost 8 bases at V and 2 bases at J; junction bases unmatched: 7. Germline-derived CDR1 and CDR2 are SNHLY and FYNNEI. CDR3 length equals 14 residues. The CDR3 loop is CASGYRGVTDTQYF. CDR3 nucleotides: TGTGCCAGCGGCTACAGGGGAGTCACAGATACGCAGTATTTT.

This clonotype was observed a handful of times. The rearrangement links TRBV20-1 to TRBJ2-1; the D gene is possibly TRBD1 (6 bases). Trimming shortened V by 4 bases and J by 4 bases, and 11 bases separated the two germline ends. The CDR3 is 13 amino acids. The germline V gene has CDR1 DFQATT and CDR2 SNEGSKA (reference sequence). DNA for the CDR3: TGCAGTGCTAACCGCAGGGGTTACAATGAGCAGTTCTTC. As protein: CSANRRGYNEQFF.

The chain joins TRBV28 to TRBJ2-5; TRBD1 matches at 9 bases. Trimming cost V 5 bases and J 4 bases; bases outside gene matches: 14. The CDR3 loop spans 17 amino acids. From germline, CDR1 is MDHEN and CDR2 SYDVKM. The DNA for the CDR3 is TGTGCCAGCAGTCCCGCCCGAGACAGGGGGTTGAGAGAGACCCAGTACTTC. Translating gives CASSPARDRGLRETQYF.

CDR3 nucleotide sequence: TGTGCCAGCAGCGCCGGGGGTTTCTATGGCTACACCTTC. It encodes CASSAGGFYGYTF. The gene calls are TRBV21-1 and TRBJ1-2; the table's TRBD1 call for D was not verified on the DNA. TRBV21-1 is designated a pseudogene. The CDR3 totals 13 residues.

The table lists this clonotype with a few counts. The chain is built from TRBV28 and TRBJ2-2, with 12 nucleotides matching TRBD2. The V and J ends lost 5 bases and 3 bases, in that order; junction bases with no gene match: 1. Germline V lookup: CDR1 MDHEN, CDR2 SYDVKM. The CDR3 has 15 residues. For the CDR3, the DNA is TGTGCCAGCAGTCTAGCGGGGGGGCACACCGGGGAGCTGTTTTTT. It encodes CASSLAGGHTGELFF.

The V call is TRBV6-2 or TRBV6-3, the J call TRBJ2-7, with 7 bases lining up with TRBD1. The CDR3 runs 11 residues. The V gene's germline CDR1 is MNHEY and CDR2 SVGEGT. With V trimmed by 4 bases and J by 8 bases, 2 bases remained unmatched. CDR3 coding DNA: TGTGCCAGCAGTTCGAGGGGGCAGCAGTACTTC. This sequence encodes CASSSRGQQYF.

The V call is TRBV20-1, the J call TRBJ1-5; D possibly corresponds to TRBD1 (5 bases). V was shortened by 2 bases and J by 4 bases, with 9 bases between the two germline ends. The CDR3 consists of 13 residues. Germline V CDR1 and CDR2: DFQATT, SNEGSKA (reference sequence). CDR3 region: CSARKTENQPQHF. CDR3 DNA sequence: TGCAGTGCTAGAAAGACAGAAAATCAGCCCCAGCATTTT.

Many counts were recorded for this clonotype. The chain links TRBV12-3 or TRBV12-4 to TRBJ1-2; unclear D gene. Trimming removed 6 bases at V and 2 bases at J, with 4 bases between. The CDR3 has 11 amino acids. The CDR3 loop reads CASRTNYGYTF. CDR3 in DNA: TGTGCCAGCAGGACCAACTATGGCTACACCTTC.

The chain has TRBV11-3 and TRBJ2-1; 9 positions match TRBD2. The CDR3 loop spans 14 amino acids. Germline V gene data show CDR1 as SGHNT and CDR2 as YENEEA. V lost 4 bases and J lost 5; bases outside the gene matches: 3. In DNA, the CDR3 is TGTGCCAGCAGCTCTAGCGGGGCAAACAATGAGCAGTTCTTC. This translates into CASSSSGANNEQFF. Complete variable domain (other parts from reference TRBV11-3 and TRBJ2-1): EAGVVQSPRYKIIEKKQPVAFWCNPISGHNTLYWYLQNLGQGPELLIRYENEEAVDDSQLPKDRFSAERLKGVDSTLKIQPAELGDSAVYLCASSSSGANNEQFFGPGTRLTVL.

The CDR3 loop reads CSVGTVGETQYF. The CDR3 region has the DNA TGCAGCGTTGGAACAGTCGGGGAGACCCAGTACTTC. The chain has TRBV29-1 and TRBJ2-5; D is unclear. The CDR3 runs to 12 residues. Between the trimmed V and J ends, which lost 4 bases and 5 bases, there was a span of 11 bases. The V gene's germline CDR1 is SQVTM and CDR2 ANQGSEA.

This clonotype was observed once. The junction does not match germline at one end; this may be a read error. The V and J genes are TRBV6-5 and TRBJ2-3; D not resolved. Germline CDR1 reads MNHEY; CDR2 reads SVGAGI. The CDR3 covers 14 residues. The DNA for the CDR3 is TGTGCCAGCAGTGCCCCCTGGAGCACAGATGCGCAGTATTTT. Residues: CASSAPWSTDAQYF.

The chain joins TRBV6-5 to TRBJ1-1; no firm D call. Germline V lookup: CDR1 MNHEY, CDR2 SVGAGI. Trimming cost V 6 bases and J 3 bases, with 11 bases left between them. The CDR3 length is 13 residues. CDR3 protein: CASREVGDTEAFF. Here the CDR3 DNA reads TGTGCCAGCAGGGAGGTAGGCGACACTGAAGCTTTCTTT.

This sequence joins TRBV5-1 and TRBJ1-2; maybe TRBD1 (5 bases). CDR1 is SGHRS, CDR2 YFSETQ, per germline. Trimming left V 1 base short and J 4 bases short, with 17 bases between. The CDR3 loop spans 16 amino acids. CDR3 protein: CASSLSRDLLPYGYTF. CDR3 coding DNA: TGCGCCAGCAGCTTGTCCCGGGACCTACTCCCCTATGGCTACACCTTC. The full variable domain, rest sourced from reference TRBV5-1 and TRBJ1-2, is KAGVTQTPRYLIKTRGQQVTLSCSPISGHRSVSWYQQTPGQGLQFLFEYFSETQRNKGNFPGRFSGRQFSNSRSEMNVSTLELGDSALYLCASSLSRDLLPYGYTFGSGTRLTVV.

This clonotype was counted only a few times. This rearrangement joins TRBV29-1 to TRBJ2-3, with 7 bases that match TRBD1. Germline CDR1 and CDR2: SQVTM and ANQGSEA. V dropped 8 bases and J dropped 0; count of bases not matched to a gene: 8. CDR3 size: 14 residues. This CDR3 is CSSSEGGSTDTQYF. For the CDR3, the DNA is TGCAGCTCCTCCGAAGGGGGCAGCACAGATACGCAGTATTTT.

This clonotype showed up many times. This chain uses TRBV6-5 with TRBJ1-2; no definite D call. Trimming removed 4 bases from V and 2 bases from J, with 5 bases in between. The CDR3 is 12 amino acids. CDR1 MNHEY and CDR2 SVGAGI come from the germline V gene. CDR3 nucleotides: TGTGCCAGCAGTTCCCGAAACTATGGCTACACCTTC. Translated: CASSSRNYGYTF.

V and J are TRBV4-1 and TRBJ1-5, with D possibly TRBD1 on 6 matching bases. The V gene lost 5 bases and the J gene lost 3 bases, with 20 bases spanning the gap. The V gene's germline CDR1 is MGHRA and CDR2 YSYEKL. This CDR3 region has 17 residues. The CDR3 bases are TGCGCCAGCAGCTCCCAGTCCCAGGGGAGACCCAATCAGCCCCAGCATTTT. Translated, it gives CASSSQSQGRPNQPQHF.

This chain connects TRBV29-1 to TRBJ2-1; a weak D match, TRBD1 (5 bases). CDR1 and CDR2 (germline): SQVTM, ANQGSEA. Between the trimmed V and J ends, which lost 2 bases and 8 bases, there was a span of 10 bases. The CDR3 sequence is 12 residues long. CDR3 in DNA: TGCAGCGTTGAAAGGGGTTCGGATGAGCAGTTCTTC. Protein product: CSVERGSDEQFF.

The CDR3 DNA reads as TGTGCCAGCAGCCTAACCCTTCAGGGTGCGGGGGGCCTCGACTCCTACAATGAGCAGTTCTTC. Its translation: CASSLTLQGAGGLDSYNEQFF. The gene calls are TRBV11-2 and TRBJ2-1; 8 bases match TRBD2. Trimming cost V 5 bases and J 0 bases; bases outside gene matches: 21. This CDR3 comprises 21 residues. CDR1 SGHAT and CDR2 FQNNGV come from the germline V gene.

The genes are TRBV4-2 and TRBJ2-3; D call uncertain. Trimming cost V 1 base and J 2 bases, with 10 bases left between them. CDR3 size: 15 residues. Germline-derived CDR1 and CDR2 are LGHNA and YNFKEQ. The CDR3 DNA reads as TGTGCCAGCAGCCAAGGAATAACCGACACAGATACGCAGTATTTT. Translation gives CASSQGITDTDTQYF.

The CDR3 protein is CASRQHQGFGVDTQYF. The CDR3 DNA reads TGTGCCAGCAGACAACACCAGGGTTTCGGGGTAGATACGCAGTATTTT. The rearrangement links TRBV12-3 or TRBV12-4 to TRBJ2-3; D may correspond to TRBD1 or TRBD2 (5 bases each). V was pared by 6 bases and J by 5 bases, with 21 bases between. CDR3 length equals 16 residues.